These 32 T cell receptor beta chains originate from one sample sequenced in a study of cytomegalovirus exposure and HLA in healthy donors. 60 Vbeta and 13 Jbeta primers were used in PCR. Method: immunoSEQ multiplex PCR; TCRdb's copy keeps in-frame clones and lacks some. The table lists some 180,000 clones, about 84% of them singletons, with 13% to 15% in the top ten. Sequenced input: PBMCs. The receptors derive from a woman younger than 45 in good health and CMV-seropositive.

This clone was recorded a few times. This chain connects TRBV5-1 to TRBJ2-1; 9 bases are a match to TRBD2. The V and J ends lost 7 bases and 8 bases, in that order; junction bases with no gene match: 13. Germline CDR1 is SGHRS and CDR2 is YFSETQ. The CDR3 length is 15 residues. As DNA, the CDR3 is TGCGCCAGCTCCAGCAAGGCGGGGGGGGTCGATGAGCAGTTCTTC. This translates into CASSSKAGGVDEQFF.

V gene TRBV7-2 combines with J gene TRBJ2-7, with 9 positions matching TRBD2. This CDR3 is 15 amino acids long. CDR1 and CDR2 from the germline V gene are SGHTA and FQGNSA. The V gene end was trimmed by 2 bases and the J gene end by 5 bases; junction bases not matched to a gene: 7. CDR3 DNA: TGTGCCAGCAGCTTATCCCCTAGCGGGGCCCACGAGCAGTACTTC. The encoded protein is CASSLSPSGAHEQYF.

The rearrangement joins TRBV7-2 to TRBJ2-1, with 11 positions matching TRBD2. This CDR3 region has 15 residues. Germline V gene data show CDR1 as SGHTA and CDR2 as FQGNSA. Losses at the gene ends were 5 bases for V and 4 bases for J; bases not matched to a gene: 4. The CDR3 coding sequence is TGTGCCAGCAGCGTTACTAGCGGGAGTTACAATGAGCAGTTCTTC. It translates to CASSVTSGSYNEQFF.

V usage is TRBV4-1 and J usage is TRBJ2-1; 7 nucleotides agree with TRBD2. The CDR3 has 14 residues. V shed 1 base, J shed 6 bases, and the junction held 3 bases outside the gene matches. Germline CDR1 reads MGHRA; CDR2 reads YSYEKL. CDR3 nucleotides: TGCGCCAGCAGCCAAGCCGGGACTACCAATGAGCAGTTCTTC. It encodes CASSQAGTTNEQFF.

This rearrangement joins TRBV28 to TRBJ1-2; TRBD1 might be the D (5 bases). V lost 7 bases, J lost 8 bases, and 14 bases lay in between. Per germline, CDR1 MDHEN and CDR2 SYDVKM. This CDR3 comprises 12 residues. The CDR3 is CASNVGTRGYTF. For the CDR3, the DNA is TGTGCCAGCAATGTAGGGACTCGGGGCTACACCTTC.

CDR3 coding DNA: TGTGCCAGCTCACCAGAGTCGGGGGGCGAATCACCCCTCCACTTT. Encoded protein: CASSPESGGESPLHF. The V gene is TRBV18, the J gene TRBJ1-6, with D possibly TRBD1 on 6 matching bases. The V end was cut by 2 bases, the J end by 10 bases, with 15 bases between. Germline V lookup: CDR1 KGHSH, CDR2 LQKENI. The CDR3 runs to 15 residues.

Written as DNA, the CDR3 is TGTGCCAGCAGCCCCTCCACGGCGGGTTCACCCCTCCACTTT. This gives the protein CASSPSTAGSPLHF. The chain recombines TRBV9 with TRBJ1-6; no reliable D call. The CDR3 runs 14 residues. Germline-derived CDR1 and CDR2 are SGDLS and YYNGEE. V lost 4 bases and J lost 9, with 14 bases in between.

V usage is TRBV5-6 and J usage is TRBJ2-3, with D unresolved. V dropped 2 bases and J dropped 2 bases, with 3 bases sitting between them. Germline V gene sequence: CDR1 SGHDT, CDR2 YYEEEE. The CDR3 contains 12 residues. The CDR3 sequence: CASSLLTDTQYF. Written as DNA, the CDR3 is TGTGCCAGCAGCTTACTCACAGATACGCAGTATTTT.

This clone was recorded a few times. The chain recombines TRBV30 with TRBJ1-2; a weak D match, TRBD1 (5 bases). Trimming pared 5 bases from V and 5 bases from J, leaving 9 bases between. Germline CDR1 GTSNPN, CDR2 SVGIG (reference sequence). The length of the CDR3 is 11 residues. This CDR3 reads CAWDSPYGYTF. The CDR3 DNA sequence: TGTGCCTGGGACAGTCCTTATGGCTACACCTTC.

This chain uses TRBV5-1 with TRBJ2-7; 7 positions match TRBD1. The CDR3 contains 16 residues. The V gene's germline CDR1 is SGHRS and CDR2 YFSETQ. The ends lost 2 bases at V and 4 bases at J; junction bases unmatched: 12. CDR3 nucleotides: TGCGCCAGCAGCTTTACCCTAAACAGGGGAATGTACGAGCAGTACTTC. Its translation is CASSFTLNRGMYEQYF.

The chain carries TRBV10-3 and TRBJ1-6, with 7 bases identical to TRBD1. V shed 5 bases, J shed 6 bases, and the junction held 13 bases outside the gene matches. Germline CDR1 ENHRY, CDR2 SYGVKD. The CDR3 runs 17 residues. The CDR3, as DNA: TGTGCCATCAGTTTAGACCGGGACAGCCTTTTTAATTCACCCCTCCACTTT. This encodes CAISLDRDSLFNSPLHF.

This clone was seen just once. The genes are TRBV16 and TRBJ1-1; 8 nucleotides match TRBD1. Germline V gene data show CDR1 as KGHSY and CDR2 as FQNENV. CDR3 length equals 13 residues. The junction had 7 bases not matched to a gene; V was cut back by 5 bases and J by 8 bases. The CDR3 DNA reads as TGTGCCAGCAGCGGGGTAGGGGACAGGGAAGCTTTCTTT. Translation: CASSGVGDREAFF.

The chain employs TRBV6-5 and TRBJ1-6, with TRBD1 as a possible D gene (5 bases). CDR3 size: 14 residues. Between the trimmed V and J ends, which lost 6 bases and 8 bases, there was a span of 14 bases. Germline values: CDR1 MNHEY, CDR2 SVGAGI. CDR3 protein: CASRRFGGHSPLHF. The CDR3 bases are TGTGCCAGCAGGAGGTTCGGGGGACATTCACCCCTCCACTTT.

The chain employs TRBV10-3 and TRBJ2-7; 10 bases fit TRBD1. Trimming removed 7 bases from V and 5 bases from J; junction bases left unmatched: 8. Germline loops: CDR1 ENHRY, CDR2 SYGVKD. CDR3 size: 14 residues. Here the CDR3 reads CAITTGTGDHEQYF. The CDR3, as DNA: TGTGCCATCACTACCGGGACAGGGGACCACGAGCAGTACTTC.

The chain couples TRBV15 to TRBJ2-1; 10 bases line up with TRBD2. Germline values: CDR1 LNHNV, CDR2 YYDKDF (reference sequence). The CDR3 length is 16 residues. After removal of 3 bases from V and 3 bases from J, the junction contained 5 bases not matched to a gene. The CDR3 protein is CATSREREGDYNEQFF. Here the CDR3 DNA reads TGTGCCACCAGCAGGGAGCGGGAGGGCGACTACAATGAGCAGTTCTTC.

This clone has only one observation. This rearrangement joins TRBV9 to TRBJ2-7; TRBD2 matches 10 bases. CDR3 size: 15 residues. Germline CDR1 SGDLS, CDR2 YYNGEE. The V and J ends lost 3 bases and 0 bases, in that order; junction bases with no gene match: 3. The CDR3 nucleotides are TGTGCCAGCAGCGAACTAGCGGGGAGCTCCTACGAGCAGTACTTC. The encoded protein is CASSELAGSSYEQYF.

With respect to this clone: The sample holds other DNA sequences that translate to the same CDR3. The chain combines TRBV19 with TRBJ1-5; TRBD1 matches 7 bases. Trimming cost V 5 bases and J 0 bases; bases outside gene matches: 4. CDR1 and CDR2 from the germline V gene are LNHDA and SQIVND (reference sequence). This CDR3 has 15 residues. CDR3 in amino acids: CASSPTGDSNQPQHF. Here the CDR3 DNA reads TGTGCCAGTAGTCCAACAGGGGATAGCAATCAGCCCCAGCATTTT.

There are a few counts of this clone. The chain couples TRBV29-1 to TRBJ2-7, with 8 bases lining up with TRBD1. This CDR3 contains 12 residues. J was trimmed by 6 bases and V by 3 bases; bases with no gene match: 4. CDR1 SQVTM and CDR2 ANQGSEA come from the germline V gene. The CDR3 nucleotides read TGCAGCGTTGAGCAGGGGGCGGGCGAGCAGTACTTC. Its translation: CSVEQGAGEQYF.

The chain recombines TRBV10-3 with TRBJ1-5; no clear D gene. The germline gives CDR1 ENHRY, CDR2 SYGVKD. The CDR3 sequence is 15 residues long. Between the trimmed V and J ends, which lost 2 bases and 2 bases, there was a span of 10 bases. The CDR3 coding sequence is TGTGCCATCAGTGAGCGGGTCTCGGGCAATCAGCCCCAGCATTTT. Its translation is CAISERVSGNQPQHF.

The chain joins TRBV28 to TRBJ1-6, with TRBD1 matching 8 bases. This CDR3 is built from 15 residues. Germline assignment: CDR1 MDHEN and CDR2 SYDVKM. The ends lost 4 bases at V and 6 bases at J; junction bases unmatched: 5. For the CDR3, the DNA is TGTGCCAGCAGTTCGATCGACAGGGGTAATTCACCCCTCCACTTT. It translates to CASSSIDRGNSPLHF.

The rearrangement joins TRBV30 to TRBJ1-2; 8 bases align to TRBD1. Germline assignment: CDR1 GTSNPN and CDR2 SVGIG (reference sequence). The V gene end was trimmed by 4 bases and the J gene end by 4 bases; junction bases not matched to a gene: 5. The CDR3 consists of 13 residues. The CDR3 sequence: CAWNSGGTYGYTF. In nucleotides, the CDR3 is TGTGCCTGGAATTCAGGGGGCACCTATGGCTACACCTTC.

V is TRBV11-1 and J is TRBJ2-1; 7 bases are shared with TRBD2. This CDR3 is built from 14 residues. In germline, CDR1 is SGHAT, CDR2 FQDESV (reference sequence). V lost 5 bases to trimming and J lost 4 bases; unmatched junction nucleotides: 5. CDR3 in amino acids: CASSKREQYNEQFF. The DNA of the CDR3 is TGTGCCAGCAGCAAGCGGGAACAGTACAATGAGCAGTTCTTC.

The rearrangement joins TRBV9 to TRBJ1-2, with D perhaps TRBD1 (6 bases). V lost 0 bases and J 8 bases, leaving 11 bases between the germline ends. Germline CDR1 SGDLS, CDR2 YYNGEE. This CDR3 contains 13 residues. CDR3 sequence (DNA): TGTGCCAGCAGCGTAGCCGGCGGGGGCGGCTACACCTTC. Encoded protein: CASSVAGGGGYTF.

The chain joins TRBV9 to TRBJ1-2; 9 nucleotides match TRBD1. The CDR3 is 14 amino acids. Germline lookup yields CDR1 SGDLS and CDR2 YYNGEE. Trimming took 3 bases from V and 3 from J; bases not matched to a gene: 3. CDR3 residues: CASSAWTGDYGYTF. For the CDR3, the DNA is TGTGCCAGCAGCGCGTGGACAGGGGACTATGGCTACACCTTC.

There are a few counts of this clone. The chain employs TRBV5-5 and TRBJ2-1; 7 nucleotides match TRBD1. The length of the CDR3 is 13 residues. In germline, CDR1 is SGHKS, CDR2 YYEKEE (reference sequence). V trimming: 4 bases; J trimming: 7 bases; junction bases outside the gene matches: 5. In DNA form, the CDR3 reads TGTGCCAGCAGCGGGTCACAGGGGAATGAGCAGTTCTTC. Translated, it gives CASSGSQGNEQFF. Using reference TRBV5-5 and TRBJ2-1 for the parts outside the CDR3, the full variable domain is DAGVTQSPTHLIKTRGQQVTLRCSPISGHKSVSWYQQVLGQGPQFIFQYYEKEERGRGNFPDRFSARQFPNYSSELNVNALLLGDSALYLCASSGSQGNEQFFGPGTRLTVL.

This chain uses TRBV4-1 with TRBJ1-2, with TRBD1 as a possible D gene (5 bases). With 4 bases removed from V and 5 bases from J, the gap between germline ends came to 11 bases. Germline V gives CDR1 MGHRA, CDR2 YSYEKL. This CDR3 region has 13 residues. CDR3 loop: CASSPRGRYGYTF. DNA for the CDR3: TGCGCCAGCAGCCCCCGGGGGAGATATGGCTACACCTTC.

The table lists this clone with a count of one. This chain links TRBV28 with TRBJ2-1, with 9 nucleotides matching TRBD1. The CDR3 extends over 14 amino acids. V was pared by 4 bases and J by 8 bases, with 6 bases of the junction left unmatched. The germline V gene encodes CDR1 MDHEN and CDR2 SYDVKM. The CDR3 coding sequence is TGTGCCAGCAGTTCAGGACAGGGGTTAGATGAGCAGTTCTTC. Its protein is CASSSGQGLDEQFF.

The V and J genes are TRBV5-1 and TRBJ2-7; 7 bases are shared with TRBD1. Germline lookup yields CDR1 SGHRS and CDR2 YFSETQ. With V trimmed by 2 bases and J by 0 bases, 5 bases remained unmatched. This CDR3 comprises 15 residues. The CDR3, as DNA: TGCGCCAGCAGCTTACCCCGGGACAGCTCCTACGAGCAGTACTTC. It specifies CASSLPRDSSYEQYF.

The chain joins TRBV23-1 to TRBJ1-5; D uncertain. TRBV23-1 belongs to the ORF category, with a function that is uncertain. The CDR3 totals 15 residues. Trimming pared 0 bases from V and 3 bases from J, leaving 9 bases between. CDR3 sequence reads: CASSQSRSYNQPQHF. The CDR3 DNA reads TGCGCCAGCAGTCAATCGAGGTCCTACAATCAGCCCCAGCATTTT.

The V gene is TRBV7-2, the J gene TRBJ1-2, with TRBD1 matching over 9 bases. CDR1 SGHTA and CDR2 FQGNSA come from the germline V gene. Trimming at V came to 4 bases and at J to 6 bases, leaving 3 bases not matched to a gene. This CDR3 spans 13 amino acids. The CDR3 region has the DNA TGTGCCAGCAGCTCCGGACAGGGGAATGGCTACACCTTC. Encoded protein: CASSSGQGNGYTF.

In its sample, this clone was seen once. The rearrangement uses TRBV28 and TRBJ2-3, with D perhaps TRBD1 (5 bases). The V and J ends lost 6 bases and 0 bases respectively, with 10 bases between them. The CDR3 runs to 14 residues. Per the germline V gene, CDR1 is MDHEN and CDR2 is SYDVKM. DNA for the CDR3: TGTGCCAGCAGCAGGGTTTTGAGCACAGATACGCAGTATTTT. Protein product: CASSRVLSTDTQYF.

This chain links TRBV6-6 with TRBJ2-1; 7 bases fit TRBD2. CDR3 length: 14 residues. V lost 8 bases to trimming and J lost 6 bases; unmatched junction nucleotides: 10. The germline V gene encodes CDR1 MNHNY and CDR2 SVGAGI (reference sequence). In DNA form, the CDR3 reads TGTGCCAGCGATCGAACAGCGGGAATCAATGAGCAGTTCTTC. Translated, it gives CASDRTAGINEQFF.